The next 3 T cell receptor beta chains were all read from a single sample in a study of shared clonotypes between healthy human individuals. Sequenced by immunoSEQ multiplex PCR; TCRdb stores in-frame clones only, minus some. The top ten clones hold about 0.11% of a sample with some 630,000 clones, 90% to 97% of them seen once. Naive CD8 isolation took CD45RO-negative cells positively selected for CCR7 and excluded terminally differentiated effector memory CD45RA+ cells. The specimen sequenced was naive CD8+ T cells sorted from blood. All receptors derive from a woman aged 25 to 39 in good health.

A single count supports this clone. The chain has TRBV6-6 and TRBJ1-1; weak D call: TRBD1 (6 bases). This CDR3 contains 14 residues. The germline V gene encodes CDR1 MNHNY and CDR2 SVGAGI (reference sequence). Trimming took 6 bases from V and 1 from J, leaving 12 bases between them. DNA for the CDR3: TGTGCCAGCAGAGCCCAGGGGAAGAACACTGAAGCTTTCTTT. Its translation is CASRAQGKNTEAFF.

The CDR3 is CASSLAGQGSTEAFF. The CDR3 nucleotides are TGTGCCAGCAGCTTAGCTGGTCAGGGTTCCACTGAAGCTTTCTTT. The chain has TRBV13 and TRBJ1-1, with D possibly matching TRBD1 (5 bases). The CDR3 contains 15 residues. Deletions cut 1 base from V and 4 bases from J, with 13 bases between. CDR1 is PRHDT and CDR2 is FYEKMQ in the germline V gene (reference sequence).

The rearrangement links TRBV10-3 to TRBJ2-1; possible D gene TRBD2, 5 bases. With 2 bases removed from V and 8 bases from J, the gap between germline ends came to 19 bases. The CDR3 has 16 amino acids. The germline V gene encodes CDR1 ENHRY and CDR2 SYGVKD. CDR3: CAISEPLRGIGDEQFF. CDR3 nucleotide sequence: TGTGCCATCAGTGAGCCCCTTCGCGGAATCGGGGATGAGCAGTTCTTC.